Below are 20 T cell receptor beta chains sequenced from a single sample in a study of radiation and T cells in renal cell carcinoma. Described time point: blood 4 weeks post-SBRT, at nephrectomy. The treatment here: 15 Gy SBRT to primary tumor, nephrectomy 4 weeks later. TCRdb's copy holds only in-frame clones and misses some; the assay was immunoSEQ multiplex PCR. The repertoire includes 75,000 to 95,000 clones, 70% to 90% of them detected once, and around 9.1% sits in the top ten. The source was blood, collected from a patient whose treatment included radiotherapy and nephrectomy. Receptors originate from a man aged 45 to 65 with renal cell carcinoma.

This sequence joins TRBV7-9 and TRBJ1-5; TRBD1 aligns across 8 bases. The CDR3 is made up of 14 amino acids. Trimming removed 5 bases from V and 8 bases from J; junction bases left unmatched: 8. Germline V gives CDR1 SEHNR, CDR2 FQNEAQ (reference sequence). CDR3 amino acids: CASSRGQGNEPQHF. The CDR3 coding sequence is TGTGCCAGCAGCCGAGGACAGGGCAACGAGCCCCAGCATTTT. The whole variable domain, filled in from reference TRBV7-9 and TRBJ1-5, reads DTGVSQNPRHKITKRGQNVTFRCDPISEHNRLYWYRQTLGQGPEFLTYFQNEAQLEKSRLLSDRFSAERPKGSFSTLEIQRTEQGDSAMYLCASSRGQGNEPQHFGDGTRLSIL.

The chain links TRBV9 to TRBJ1-3; 9 bases fit TRBD1. The CDR3 sequence is 15 residues long. Germline V lookup: CDR1 SGDLS, CDR2 YYNGEE. Trimming removed 3 bases from V and 2 bases from J; junction bases left unmatched: 3. Here the CDR3 DNA reads TGTGCCAGCAGCGCCGGGACAGGGACTGGAAACACCATATATTTT. This encodes CASSAGTGTGNTIYF.

V gene TRBV19 combines with J gene TRBJ2-2; 9 bases are a match to TRBD2. Germline CDR1 and CDR2: LNHDA and SQIVND (reference sequence). The CDR3 totals 15 residues. J was trimmed by 5 bases and V by 7 bases; bases with no gene match: 8. In DNA, the CDR3 is TGTGCCAGTACTCCCCTAGCGGGGTTTACCGGGGAGCTGTTTTTT. Translation gives CASTPLAGFTGELFF. The full variable domain, its missing parts supplied by reference TRBV19 and TRBJ2-2, is DGGITQSPKYLFRKEGQNVTLSCEQNLNHDAMYWYRQDPGQGLRLIYYSQIVNDFQKGDIAEGYSVSREKKESFPLTVTSAQKNPTAFYLCASTPLAGFTGELFFGEGSRLTVL.

V and J are TRBV21-1 and TRBJ2-7. TRBV21-1 is a recognized pseudogene. This CDR3 comprises 16 residues. The CDR3 nucleotides read TGTGCCAGCAGCAATAGTTCGGGGGCGGCTTCCTACGAGCAGTACTTC. Translated, it gives CASSNSSGAASYEQYF.

The V and J genes are TRBV28 and TRBJ1-4; 7 nucleotides align to TRBD1. The CDR3 contains 15 residues. The junction had 9 bases not matched to a gene; V was cut back by 7 bases and J by 4 bases. Germline V gene lookup returns CDR1 MDHEN and CDR2 SYDVKM. CDR3: CASTFPQGGNEKLFF. In DNA, the CDR3 is TGTGCCAGCACTTTCCCTCAGGGGGGTAATGAAAAACTGTTTTTT.

This clone showed up just once. The chain links TRBV29-1 to TRBJ1-2; D is unclear. Trimming left V 4 bases short and J 7 bases short, with 19 bases between. Germline assignment: CDR1 SQVTM and CDR2 ANQGSEA. The CDR3 is 14 residues long. The CDR3: CSVVLASVMGGYTF. Here the CDR3 DNA reads TGCAGCGTTGTCCTGGCCTCAGTTATGGGTGGCTACACCTTC. Complete variable domain (other parts from reference TRBV29-1 and TRBJ1-2): SAVISQKPSRDICQRGTSLTIQCQVDSQVTMMFWYRQQPGQSLTLIATANQGSEATYESGFVIDKFPISRPNLTFSTLTVSNMSPEDSSIYLCSVVLASVMGGYTFGSGTRLTVV.

The genes are TRBV4-3 and TRBJ1-2, with 7 positions matching TRBD1. This CDR3 is built from 16 residues. J was trimmed by 4 bases and V by 1 base; bases with no gene match: 9. Germline V gene sequence: CDR1 LGHNA, CDR2 YSLEER. CDR3 nucleotides: TGCGCCAGCAGCCAAGCTGTCGGGACAGACGTCTATGGCTACACCTTC. This codes for CASSQAVGTDVYGYTF.

The rearrangement uses TRBV28 and TRBJ2-1; D call uncertain. Trimming left V 3 bases short and J 4 bases short, with 10 bases between. CDR1 is MDHEN, CDR2 SYDVKM, per germline. The CDR3 has 14 residues. CDR3 nucleotide sequence: TGTGCCAGCAGTTTCCAGGTCGTTTACAATGAGCAGTTCTTC. Translation gives CASSFQVVYNEQFF.

V and J are TRBV7-2 and TRBJ2-7; D not certain. Trimming stripped 5 bases from V and 2 bases from J, with 10 bases between. The CDR3 runs to 13 residues. Germline lookup yields CDR1 SGHTA and CDR2 FQGNSA. The CDR3, as DNA: TGTGCCAGCAGCGTAAGGAAGACCTACGAGCAGTACTTC. This gives the protein CASSVRKTYEQYF. Full variable domain (outside the CDR3, taken from reference TRBV7-2 and TRBJ2-7): GAGVSQSPSNKVTEKGKDVELRCDPISGHTALYWYRQSLGQGLEFLIYFQGNSAPDKSGLPSDRFSAERTGGSVSTLTIQRTQQEDSAVYLCASSVRKTYEQYFGPGTRLTVT.

V and J are TRBV5-4 and TRBJ2-5; 11 bases are shared with TRBD1. This CDR3 contains 15 residues. Germline assignment: CDR1 SGHNT and CDR2 YYREEE (reference sequence). V was pared by 6 bases and J by 3 bases, with 7 bases of the junction left unmatched. The CDR3 bases are TGTGCCAGCAATTCCGGGACAGGGGGTAAAGAGACCCAGTACTTC. Protein: CASNSGTGGKETQYF.

This clone was seen just once. This chain links TRBV6-5 with TRBJ2-3, with TRBD2 matching over 11 bases. The CDR3 contains 16 residues. V lost 4 bases, J lost 2 bases, and 5 bases stayed unmatched. Germline V gene sequence: CDR1 MNHEY, CDR2 SVGAGI. Written as DNA, the CDR3 is TGTGCCAGCAGTTCATCTAGCGGGGGGAACACAGATACGCAGTATTTT. It codes for CASSSSSGGNTDTQYF.

The gene calls are TRBV6-5 and TRBJ1-2; a weak D match, TRBD1 (6 bases). This CDR3 is 15 amino acids long. V lost 0 bases and J 2 bases, leaving 10 bases between the germline ends. Germline V gene sequence: CDR1 MNHEY, CDR2 SVGAGI. The CDR3 loop reads CASSYSGTLNYGYTF. DNA for the CDR3: TGTGCCAGCAGTTACTCCGGGACATTAAACTATGGCTACACCTTC.

The chain is built from TRBV5-8 and TRBJ2-7; the match to TRBD1 covers 9 bases. Germline V gene lookup returns CDR1 SGHTS and CDR2 YDEGEE. The V and J ends lost 2 bases and 2 bases, in that order; junction bases with no gene match: 5. This CDR3 region has 15 residues. The CDR3: CASSFQGTGPYEQYF. The CDR3 nucleotides read TGTGCCAGCAGCTTCCAGGGGACAGGGCCCTACGAGCAGTACTTC.

The chain couples TRBV2 to TRBJ2-7; D might be TRBD1 (5 bases). The CDR3 covers 13 residues. The germline V gene encodes CDR1 SNHLY and CDR2 FYNNEI. V was clipped by 7 bases and J by 2 bases, with 12 bases between them. CDR3 region: CASKKGIPYEQYF. The CDR3 DNA reads as TGTGCCAGCAAAAAGGGGATCCCCTACGAGCAGTACTTC.

This sequence joins TRBV19 and TRBJ1-3; no firm D call. V lost 10 bases, J lost 0 bases, and 13 bases lay in between. Looked up from germline, CDR1 is LNHDA and CDR2 is SQIVND (reference sequence). The CDR3 spans 14 residues. The CDR3 DNA follows: TGTGCCACCCAAGGACGGGCCTCTGGAAACACCATATATTTT. Protein: CATQGRASGNTIYF.

The chain carries TRBV4-3 and TRBJ1-5, with TRBD1 matching 9 bases. CDR3 length equals 15 residues. Germline V gene data show CDR1 as LGHNA and CDR2 as YSLEER. Unmatched junction bases numbered 7, after V lost 4 bases and J lost 6 bases. Written as DNA, the CDR3 is TGCGCCAGCAGCCCGGGACAGGGTATAGGTCAGCCCCAGCATTTT. This encodes CASSPGQGIGQPQHF.

This clone was counted a few times. The chain is built from TRBV6-1 and TRBJ2-5; the match to TRBD2 covers 7 bases. V lost 8 bases to trimming and J lost 0 bases; unmatched junction nucleotides: 6. This CDR3 has 14 residues. CDR1 and CDR2 (germline): MNHNS, SASEGT. CDR3 loop: CASFGAGHQETQYF. The CDR3 bases are TGTGCCAGCTTCGGAGCGGGGCACCAAGAGACCCAGTACTTC.

The CDR3 spells CASTGTSASYEQYF. The CDR3 DNA sequence: TGTGCCAGTACCGGGACTAGCGCTTCCTACGAGCAGTACTTC. V gene TRBV19 combines with J gene TRBJ2-7, with 10 positions matching TRBD2. Germline V gene lookup returns CDR1 LNHDA and CDR2 SQIVND (reference sequence). The V gene end was trimmed by 7 bases and the J gene end by 1 base; junction bases not matched to a gene: 4. There are 14 residues in the CDR3.

The rearrangement uses TRBV14 and TRBJ2-7; D gene ambiguous. There are 12 residues in the CDR3. V lost 4 bases and J lost 6, with 10 bases in between. Germline CDR1 and CDR2: SGHDN and FVKESK. CDR3 nucleotides: TGTGCCAGCAGCCGAAGCCGCTTCGAGCAGTACTTC. Its translation: CASSRSRFEQYF.

In DNA, the CDR3 is TGTGCCAGCAAGACAGGGGTAGATACGCAGTATTTT. It is translated as CASKTGVDTQYF. This sequence joins TRBV2 and TRBJ2-3; 8 bases are a match to TRBD1. Germline V gene sequence: CDR1 SNHLY, CDR2 FYNNEI. V trimming: 7 bases; J trimming: 5 bases; junction bases outside the gene matches: 2. The CDR3 has 12 residues.